A selection of T cell receptor beta chains follows, all from one sample in a study of T cell responses to AZD1222 COVID-19 vaccine. Data came from immunoSEQ multiplex PCR; TCRdb stores just in-frame clones and leaves some out. Seen here are 90,000 or so clones, around 90% observed once, and the top ten hold approximately 2.5%. The sequenced sample was peripheral blood, obtained on day 0 of AZD1222 vaccination. Every receptor here comes from an adult in good health. Both conserved end residues are part of each CDR3. Fields, in order: D gene, J gene, V gene, clone size, CDR3 DNA, CDR3 protein. A D gene is named only where the DNA matches it firmly. Only part of the rows carry a size: once, few, many, or a class if the clone is expanded.

NA TRBJ1-2 TRBV5-6 NA TGTGCCAGCAGCGGCTACGGGGGCTCTGGCTACACCTTC CASSGYGGSGYTF
NA TRBJ1-5 TRBV4-3 few TGCGCCAGCAGCCAAGATCCGGCAGGGGAAGGGCAGCCCCAGCATTTT CASSQDPAGEGQPQHF
NA TRBJ2-7 TRBV5-6 NA TGTGCCAGCAAAGGCTACGAGCAGTACTTC CASKGYEQYF
TRBD1 TRBJ2-7 TRBV10-3 NA TGTGCCATCAGTGAGCCGGACAGGACCTACGAGCAGTACTTC CAISEPDRTYEQYF
TRBD1 TRBJ1-4 TRBV4-2 NA TGTGCCAGCAGCCAAGTCCTTCTCCCGGGACAGGTTCGATTCGATGAAAAACTGTTTTTT CASSQVLLPGQVRFDEKLFF
TRBD2 TRBJ2-3 TRBV18 NA TGTGCCAGCTCACCACCAATAGCGGGACACACAGATACGCAGTATTTT CASSPPIAGHTDTQYF
TRBD2 TRBJ2-1 TRBV5-1 NA TGCGCCAGCAGCTTACTAGCGGGAGCCTACAATGAGCAGTTCTTC CASSLLAGAYNEQFF
NA TRBJ1-1 TRBV6-5 NA TGTGCCAGCAGTACTGGTCGTGAAGCTTTCTTT CASSTGREAFF
NA TRBJ2-3 TRBV12-3/TRBV12-4 NA TGTGCTACTCGGGGGATCACAGATACGCAGTATTTT CATRGITDTQYF
NA TRBJ2-1 TRBV7-9 NA TGTGCCAGCAGCTTAGCCAGGGGAGGGGCGGTCGGCAATGAGCAGTTCTTC CASSLARGGAVGNEQFF
NA TRBJ2-2 TRBV9 NA TGTGCCAGCAGCGTAGCTGGCGGTTCTGGGGGCACCGGGGAGCTGTTTTTT CASSVAGGSGGTGELFF
NA TRBJ1-3 TRBV30 NA TGTGCCTGGAGCGACTACCACTCTGGAAACACCATATATTTT CAWSDYHSGNTIYF
NA TRBJ2-7 TRBV5-1 NA TGCGCCAGCAGCTTGGAAACCTATCCTAGCGACTCCTACGAGCAGTACTTC CASSLETYPSDSYEQYF
NA TRBJ1-1 TRBV6-5 NA TGTGCCAGCAGTTACTTGACAGGATACACTGAAGCTTTCTTT CASSYLTGYTEAFF
TRBD2 TRBJ2-1 TRBV5-5 NA TGTGCCAGCAGCTTGGCTGCGGCTAGCGGGGGCCGAAACAATGAGCAGTTCTTC CASSLAAASGGRNNEQFF
TRBD2 TRBJ2-3 TRBV6-5 NA TGTGCCAGCAGTTACGCGGGCGGGAGTTCAGATACGCAGTATTTT CASSYAGGSSDTQYF